This T cell receptor beta chain was observed in a study of blood T cell repertoires in COVID-19. In the study overall: Researchers got acute and convalescent COVID-19 samples from the United States, Italy and Spain.

Per the original methods: Cell counts per sample came from amplifying reference gene primers. Method: immunoSEQ multiplex PCR; TCRdb's copy keeps in-frame clones and lacks some. Clone size and V and J calls were adopted from that table, with D and trimming inferred from the DNA. The top ten hold under 0.6% of the sample, which has some 70,000 clones, less than 95% seen once. CDR1 and CDR2 (germline): SQVTM, ANQGSEA. V lost 6 bases, J lost 2 bases, and 10 bases lay in between. This CDR3 has 12 residues. The source of this sequence is a man aged 45-60 years with COVID-19, enrolled during active disease. The chain links TRBV29-1 to TRBJ1-1; D possibly corresponds to TRBD1 (6 bases). The sequencing sample was made of peripheral blood. CDR3 nucleotide sequence: TGCAGCGTGTACAGGGCAAACACTGAAGCTTTCTTT. Translating it yields CSVYRANTEAFF.